These 3 T cell receptor beta chains originate from one sample sequenced in a study of blood T cell repertoires in COVID-19. Repertoires were generated with immunoSEQ multiplex PCR, while TCRdb's copy carries only in-frame clones and drops some. The table has 55,000 to 65,000 clones, just under 85% seen once; the top ten hold 3.5% to 4.5%. What was sequenced was peripheral blood. These receptors originate from a man between 60 and 75 years old with acute or convalescent COVID-19.

The gene calls are TRBV10-2 and TRBJ1-2; TRBD1 agrees at 7 bases. In germline, CDR1 is WSHSY, CDR2 SAAADI. CDR3 length: 13 amino acids. After removal of 7 bases from V and 8 bases from J, the junction contained 10 bases not matched to a gene. The DNA of the CDR3 is TGCGCCAGCAACCTCCAGGGGGAGCGAGGCTACACCTTC. This gives the protein CASNLQGERGYTF.

The chain links TRBV10-1 to TRBJ1-6; the D is unclear. Germline loops: CDR1 WNHNN, CDR2 SYGVQD (reference sequence). The CDR3 sequence is 13 residues long. V dropped 7 bases and J dropped 2 bases, with 6 bases sitting between them. The CDR3 DNA follows: TGCGCCAGCACTTATCCCTATAATTCACCCCTCCACTTT. Translation gives CASTYPYNSPLHF.

V is TRBV4-1 and J is TRBJ2-4, with 8 bases fitting TRBD1. The CDR3 consists of 17 residues. Germline CDR1 and CDR2: MGHRA and YSYEKL. The junction had 12 bases not matched to a gene; V was cut back by 0 bases and J by 8 bases. The chain's CDR3 is CASSQDSGQARGDIQYF. DNA for the CDR3: TGCGCCAGCAGCCAAGATTCGGGACAGGCCCGGGGAGACATTCAGTACTTC.